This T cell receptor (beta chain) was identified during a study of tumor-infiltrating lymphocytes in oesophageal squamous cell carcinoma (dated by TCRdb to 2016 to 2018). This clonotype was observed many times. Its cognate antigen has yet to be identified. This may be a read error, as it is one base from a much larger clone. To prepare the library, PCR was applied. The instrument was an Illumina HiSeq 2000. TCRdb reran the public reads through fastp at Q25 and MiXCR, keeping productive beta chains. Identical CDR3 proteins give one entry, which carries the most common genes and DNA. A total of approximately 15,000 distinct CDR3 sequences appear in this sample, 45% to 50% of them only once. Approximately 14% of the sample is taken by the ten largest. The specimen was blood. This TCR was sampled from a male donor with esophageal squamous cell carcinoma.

The CDR3 corresponds to CASSPRGLAGGEQYF. The nucleotide sequence reads TGTGCCAGCTCACCACGGGGACTAGCGGGAGGTGAGCAGTACTTC. This chain joins TRBV18 to TRBJ2-7, and TRBD2 matches 15 of the central bases. The germline V gene supplies CDR1 KGHSH and CDR2 LQKENI. The CDR3 covers 15 residues, taking in both the cysteine and the phenylalanine. Just CDR3 DNA is preserved here, 45 bases in frame from base 1. Here V drops 1 base and J drops 7 bases, and the junction holds 2 bases not matched to any gene.